Below, 24 T cell receptor beta chains from the same sample are listed, as sequenced in a study of shared clonotypes between healthy human individuals. Clones were read by immunoSEQ multiplex PCR, and TCRdb kept only the in-frame ones, dropping some. The sample consists of about 1.5 million clones, approximately 98% of them appearing once. Source material: naive CD4+ T cells sorted from blood. Subset in this sample: CD45RA+ positively selected. Receptors originate from a man aged 25 to 45 in good health.

The chain carries TRBV5-4 and TRBJ2-5; D uncertain. The CDR3 is 14 residues long. With 2 bases removed from V and 1 base from J, the gap between germline ends came to 9 bases. From germline, CDR1 is SGHNT and CDR2 YYREEE (reference sequence). The chain's CDR3 is CASSLPALQETQYF. The CDR3, as DNA: TGTGCCAGCAGCTTACCAGCCCTCCAAGAGACCCAGTACTTC.

V and J are TRBV27 and TRBJ2-7, with a tentative D call TRBD1 (6 bases). CDR1 is MNHEY and CDR2 is SMNVEV in the germline V gene (reference sequence). The CDR3 extends over 18 amino acids. Trimming left V 3 bases short and J 0 bases short, with 21 bases between. The CDR3 spells CASSFSLKRDTFSYEQYF. CDR3 coding DNA: TGTGCCAGCAGTTTTTCTCTGAAGAGGGACACTTTCTCCTACGAGCAGTACTTC.

The chain employs TRBV5-1 and TRBJ2-7; 11 nucleotides line up with TRBD2. CDR1 and CDR2 from the germline V gene are SGHRS and YFSETQ. Trimming removed 3 bases from V and 1 base from J; junction bases left unmatched: 3. CDR3 length: 15 residues. CDR3 residues: CASSWGTSGSYEQYF. CDR3 nucleotide sequence: TGCGCCAGCAGCTGGGGGACTAGCGGTTCCTACGAGCAGTACTTC.

This rearrangement joins TRBV7-8 to TRBJ2-2; TRBD2 matches at 10 bases. Trimming cost V 1 base and J 6 bases; bases outside gene matches: 5. Germline V gene sequence: CDR1 SGHVS, CDR2 FQNEAQ. This CDR3 is built from 16 residues. The CDR3 nucleotides read TGTGCCAGCAGCTTAGAGACTAGCGGGTTCGCCGGGGAGCTGTTTTTT. Translation gives CASSLETSGFAGELFF.

The V and J genes are TRBV6-5 and TRBJ1-3, with D unresolved. The CDR3 runs to 13 residues. Germline CDR1 and CDR2: MNHEY and SVGAGI. Trimming removed 6 bases from V and 0 bases from J, with 6 bases in between. The CDR3 region is CASRTSSGNTIYF. In DNA form, the CDR3 reads TGTGCCAGCAGGACGAGCTCTGGAAACACCATATATTTT.

The chain links TRBV9 to TRBJ2-5; 8 nucleotides align to TRBD2. Germline V gene sequence: CDR1 SGDLS, CDR2 YYNGEE. CDR3 length: 14 residues. V was pared by 5 bases and J by 4 bases, with 7 bases of the junction left unmatched. This CDR3 is CASSAAGGRETQYF. The CDR3 region has the DNA TGTGCCAGCAGTGCGGCGGGGGGCCGAGAGACCCAGTACTTC.

As regards this clone: Other DNA sequences from this sample encode an identical CDR3 as well. The rearrangement joins TRBV7-2 to TRBJ1-5, with D tentatively TRBD1 (6 bases). Trimming took off 3 bases at V and 7 bases at J, with 7 bases between the two ends. Germline values: CDR1 SGHTA, CDR2 FQGNSA. The CDR3 is made up of 12 amino acids. The CDR3 DNA follows: TGTGCCAGCAGCTTGGGGGCACAGCCCCAGCATTTT. Protein sequence: CASSLGAQPQHF.

V is TRBV10-1 and J is TRBJ1-5; 10 nucleotides line up with TRBD1. CDR3 length: 19 amino acids. V lost 2 bases to trimming and J lost 0 bases; unmatched junction nucleotides: 10. Germline V gives CDR1 WNHNN, CDR2 SYGVQD (reference sequence). CDR3: CASSERDRGNRYSNQPQHF. CDR3 coding DNA: TGCGCCAGCAGTGAGCGGGACAGGGGAAATAGATATAGCAATCAGCCCCAGCATTTT.

This chain connects TRBV9 to TRBJ1-1; D not certain. V lost 4 bases and J lost 0, with 7 bases in between. Germline V CDR1 and CDR2: SGDLS, YYNGEE. The CDR3 is made up of 13 amino acids. The CDR3 nucleotides are TGTGCCAGCAGCCCGTATCTGAACACTGAAGCTTTCTTT. Amino acid sequence: CASSPYLNTEAFF.

The rearrangement uses TRBV18 and TRBJ2-6, with 10 bases identical to TRBD1. This CDR3 contains 18 residues. The V and J ends lost 2 bases and 3 bases, in that order; junction bases with no gene match: 7. Looked up from germline, CDR1 is KGHSH and CDR2 is LQKENI. The CDR3 bases are TGTGCCAGCTCACCAATTAGACAGGGGGCGGTTGGGGCCAACGTCCTGACTTTC. Its protein product is CASSPIRQGAVGANVLTF.

This rearrangement joins TRBV4-1 to TRBJ2-3; D unresolved. The ends were cut back, 1 base at V and 3 bases at J, with 8 bases in the middle. Germline V CDR1 and CDR2: MGHRA, YSYEKL. The CDR3 runs to 14 residues. The CDR3 DNA is TGCGCCAGCAGCCAAGTGGTATTGACAGATACGCAGTATTTT. Translating gives CASSQVVLTDTQYF.

This chain connects TRBV5-5 to TRBJ1-1, with D tentatively TRBD1 (6 bases). Trimming removed 3 bases from V and 0 bases from J, with 6 bases in between. This CDR3 region has 13 residues. Germline CDR1 reads SGHKS; CDR2 reads YYEKEE (reference sequence). DNA of the CDR3: TGTGCCAGCAGCTGGACAGTGAACACTGAAGCTTTCTTT. It yields the protein CASSWTVNTEAFF.

The genes are TRBV11-3 and TRBJ2-3, with 10 bases that match TRBD2. Germline V gene lookup returns CDR1 SGHNT and CDR2 YENEEA. The CDR3 length is 14 residues. V lost 5 bases and J lost 5; bases outside the gene matches: 4. The CDR3 DNA reads TGTGCCAGCAGCGCTAGCGGGAGAGTAGATACGCAGTATTTT. Translation gives CASSASGRVDTQYF.

The chain recombines TRBV18 with TRBJ2-7; 9 bases map to TRBD2. Per the germline V gene, CDR1 is KGHSH and CDR2 is LQKENI. V lost 3 bases and J lost 7; bases outside the gene matches: 13. CDR3 size: 16 residues. The CDR3 DNA follows: TGTGCCAGCTCACCCAGAACAGCGGGAGGTCTGGGGGAGCAGTACTTC. This codes for CASSPRTAGGLGEQYF.

Remarks on this clone: Different DNA sequences within this sample yield the same CDR3. The CDR3 bases are TGCAGCGTTGAAGGTGGCACTGAAGCTTTCTTT. It specifies CSVEGGTEAFF. The J gene is TRBJ1-1, the V gene TRBV29-1, with D unresolved. Germline assignment: CDR1 SQVTM and CDR2 ANQGSEA. The V end was cut by 1 base, the J end by 4 bases, with 4 bases between. The CDR3 is made up of 11 amino acids.

The rearrangement links TRBV19 to TRBJ2-7; possibly TRBD1 for D (6 bases). The CDR3 sequence is 12 residues long. Germline V lookup: CDR1 LNHDA, CDR2 SQIVND (reference sequence). V dropped 10 bases and J dropped 5 bases, with 15 bases sitting between them. CDR3 bases: TGTGCCACGAGGGACACGACTCACGAGCAGTACTTC. It encodes CATRDTTHEQYF.

The V and J genes are TRBV6-5 and TRBJ1-4; possible D gene TRBD1, 5 bases. Between the trimmed V and J ends, which lost 4 bases and 4 bases, there was a span of 10 bases. This CDR3 has 14 residues. Germline V lookup: CDR1 MNHEY, CDR2 SVGAGI. CDR3: CASSWGSLNEKLFF. CDR3 sequence (DNA): TGTGCCAGCAGTTGGGGCAGCCTTAATGAAAAACTGTTTTTT.

On this clone: At one end, the junction sequence differs from germline, possibly due to a read error. V and J are TRBV7-7 and TRBJ2-7, with 13 positions matching TRBD2. The CDR3 spans 15 residues. Germline assignment: CDR1 SSHAT and CDR2 FNYEAQ (reference sequence). The CDR3 nucleotides read TGTGCTAGCAGCCCCACGGGACTAGCGGGAAGCGAGCAGTACTTC. Translation gives CASSPTGLAGSEQYF.

The rearrangement uses TRBV28 and TRBJ2-7, with 10 nucleotides matching TRBD2. The CDR3 contains 18 residues. V was clipped by 4 bases and J by 0 bases; unmatched bases: 12. The V gene's germline CDR1 is MDHEN and CDR2 SYDVKM. Here the CDR3 reads CASSSHRLAGTFSYEQYF. In DNA form, the CDR3 reads TGTGCCAGCAGTTCCCATCGACTAGCGGGTACCTTCTCCTACGAGCAGTACTTC. The full variable domain, rest sourced from reference TRBV28 and TRBJ2-7, is DVKVTQSSRYLVKRTGEKVFLECVQDMDHENMFWYRQDPGLGLRLIYFSYDVKMKEKGDIPEGYSVSREKKERFSLILESASTNQTSMYLCASSSHRLAGTFSYEQYFGPGTRLTVT.

This clone was observed a single time. DNA for the CDR3: TGTGCCAGCAGCTTAGCTCCTAGAGCTGGGGCCAACGTCCTGACTTTC. It translates to CASSLAPRAGANVLTF. The rearrangement links TRBV7-2 to TRBJ2-6; D call uncertain. V lost 0 bases, J lost 2 bases, and 8 bases lay in between. Germline loops: CDR1 SGHTA, CDR2 FQGNSA. CDR3 length: 16 amino acids.

The chain carries TRBV6-1 and TRBJ1-1; D gene unclear. Germline V gene data show CDR1 as MNHNS and CDR2 as SASEGT. This CDR3 comprises 15 residues. Trimming cost V 0 bases and J 9 bases, with 17 bases left between them. The CDR3 spells CASSEARYGVSQAFF. CDR3 nucleotides: TGTGCCAGCAGTGAAGCCCGTTATGGGGTTTCTCAAGCTTTCTTT.

The rearrangement uses TRBV9 and TRBJ2-1, with 8 bases matching TRBD2. The CDR3 has 16 residues. The V segment lost 3 bases and the J segment 2 bases; nucleotides outside the gene matches: 7. Germline-derived CDR1 and CDR2 are SGDLS and YYNGEE. CDR3 amino acids: CASSAWSGSPYNEQFF. In DNA form, the CDR3 reads TGTGCCAGCAGCGCCTGGAGCGGGAGTCCCTACAATGAGCAGTTCTTC.

The V gene is TRBV12-5, the J gene TRBJ2-3; D unclear. Germline-derived CDR1 and CDR2 are LGHNT and FRNRAP. The CDR3 has 13 amino acids. V gave up 3 bases and J gave up 2 bases, with 6 bases separating them. CDR3 residues: CASGLGYTDTQYF. For the CDR3, the DNA is TGTGCTAGTGGTTTAGGGTACACAGATACGCAGTATTTT.

V usage is TRBV7-2 and J usage is TRBJ1-2; D remains ambiguous. In germline, CDR1 is SGHTA, CDR2 FQGNSA. Between the trimmed V and J ends, which lost 2 bases and 3 bases, there was a span of 7 bases. CDR3 length equals 13 residues. The CDR3 DNA is TGTGCCAGCAGCTTAACCGGGGACTATGGCTACACCTTC. As protein: CASSLTGDYGYTF.